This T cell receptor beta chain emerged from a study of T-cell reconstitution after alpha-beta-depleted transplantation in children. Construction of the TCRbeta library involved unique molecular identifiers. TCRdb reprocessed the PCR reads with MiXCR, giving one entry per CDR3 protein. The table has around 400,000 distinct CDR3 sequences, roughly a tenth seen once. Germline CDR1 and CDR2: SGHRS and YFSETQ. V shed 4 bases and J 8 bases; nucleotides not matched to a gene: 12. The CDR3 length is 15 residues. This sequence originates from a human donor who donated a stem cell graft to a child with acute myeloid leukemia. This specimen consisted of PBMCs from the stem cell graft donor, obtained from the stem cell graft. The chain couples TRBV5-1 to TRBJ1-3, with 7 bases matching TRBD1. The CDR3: CASSRATGEVDTIYF. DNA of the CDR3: TGCGCCAGCAGCCGAGCCACAGGGGAAGTAGACACCATATATTTT.